The clone carrying this TCR beta chain was observed a single time. This record comes from a study of blood T cell repertoires in COVID-19. Measured with immunoSEQ multiplex PCR; TCRdb has only the in-frame clones, and not every one. This repertoire shows about 180,000 clones, 80% to 90% found once; its top ten account for around 13%. The V end was cut by 4 bases, the J end by 9 bases, with 13 bases between. CDR1 GTSNPN and CDR2 SVGIG come from the germline V gene (reference sequence). CDR3 size: 13 residues. The origin of this receptor is a woman between 65 and 79 years old with COVID-19, enrolled during active disease. The chain recombines TRBV30 with TRBJ1-6; possible D gene TRBD1, 5 bases. Sequencing was performed on peripheral blood. CDR3 sequence (DNA): TGTGCCTGGAAGCTCAGGGCCCTTTCACCCCTCCACTTT. Protein: CAWKLRALSPLHF.